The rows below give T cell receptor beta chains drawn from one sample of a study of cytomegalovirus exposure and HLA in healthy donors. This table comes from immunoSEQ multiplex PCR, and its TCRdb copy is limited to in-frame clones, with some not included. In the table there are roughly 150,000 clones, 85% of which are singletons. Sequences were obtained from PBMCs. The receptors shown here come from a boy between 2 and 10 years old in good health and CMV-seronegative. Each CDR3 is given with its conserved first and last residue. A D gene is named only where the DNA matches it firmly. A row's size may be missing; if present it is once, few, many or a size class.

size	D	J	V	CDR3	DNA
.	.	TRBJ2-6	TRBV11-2	CASSLDRVTGANVLTF	TGTGCCAGCAGCTTAGACCGGGTAACCGGGGCCAACGTCCTGACTTTC
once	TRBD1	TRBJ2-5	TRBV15	CATMTIGTGQETQYF	TGTGCCACCATGACAATCGGGACAGGCCAAGAGACCCAGTACTTC
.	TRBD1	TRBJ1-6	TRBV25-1	CASKETGNSPLHF	TGTGCCAGCAAGGAGACAGGGAATTCACCCCTCCACTTT
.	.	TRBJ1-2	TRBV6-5	CASSSGQFSPPYGYTF	TGTGCCAGCAGTTCTGGACAGTTTTCCCCGCCCTATGGCTACACCTTC
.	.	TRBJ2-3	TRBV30	CAWSVQPSLERADTQYF	TGTGCCTGGAGTGTCCAACCAAGCCTGGAGCGAGCAGATACGCAGTATTTT
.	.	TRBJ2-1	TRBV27	CASSLSRVKYNEQFF	TGTGCCAGCAGTTTATCTCGGGTAAAATACAATGAGCAGTTCTTC
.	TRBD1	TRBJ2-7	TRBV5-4	CASSIGQGRYEQYF	TGTGCCAGCAGCATCGGACAGGGAAGGTACGAGCAGTACTTC
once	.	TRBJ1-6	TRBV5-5	CASLEQAGSPLHF	TGTGCCAGCCTCGAACAGGCAGGGTCACCCCTCCACTTT
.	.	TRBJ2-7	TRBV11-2	CASSSPQRTSSYEQYF	TGTGCCAGCAGCTCACCGCAGCGAACCTCATCCTACGAGCAGTACTTC
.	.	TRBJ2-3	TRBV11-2	CASRISNFPDTQYF	TGTGCCAGCAGGATATCCAACTTCCCAGATACGCAGTATTTT
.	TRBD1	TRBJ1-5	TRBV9	CASSVEDRGDQPQHF	TGTGCCAGCAGCGTCGAGGACAGGGGGGACCAGCCCCAGCATTTT
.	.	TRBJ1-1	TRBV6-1	CASSEVPTGLIEAFF	TGTGCCAGCAGTGAAGTCCCCACAGGGCTTATTGAAGCTTTCTTT
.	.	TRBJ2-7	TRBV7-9	CSSSLSRDLGRGHEQYF	TGTTCCAGCAGCTTAAGTCGTGACCTAGGCAGGGGTCACGAGCAGTACTTC
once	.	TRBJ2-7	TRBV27	CASSVTASYEQYF	TGTGCCAGCAGTGTGACAGCCTCCTACGAGCAGTACTTC
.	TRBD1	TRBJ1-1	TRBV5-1	CASSQDRGQRRTEAFF	TGCGCCAGCAGCCAGGACAGGGGGCAGCGTCGCACTGAAGCTTTCTTT
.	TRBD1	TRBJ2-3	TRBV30	CAWSPRTGGLTDTQYF	TGTGCCTGGAGCCCCCGGACAGGGGGCCTCACAGATACGCAGTATTTT
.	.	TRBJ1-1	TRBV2	CASSVTGSEAFF	TGTGCCAGCAGTGTGACGGGTTCTGAAGCTTTCTTT
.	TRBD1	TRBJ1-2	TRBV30	CACGEDRANYGYTF	TGTGCCTGTGGTGAGGACAGGGCTAACTATGGCTACACCTTC
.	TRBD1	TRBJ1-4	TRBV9	CASSEAEGTVNEKLFF	TGTGCCAGCAGCGAAGCCGAGGGGACAGTGAATGAAAAACTGTTTTTT
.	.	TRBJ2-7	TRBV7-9	CASSLPNSVDEQYF	TGTGCCAGCAGCTTACCGAACAGTGTAGACGAGCAGTACTTC
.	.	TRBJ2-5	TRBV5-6	CASSLDTGIKETQYF	TGTGCCAGCAGCTTGGATACAGGAATCAAAGAGACCCAGTACTTC
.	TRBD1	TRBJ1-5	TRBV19	CASTQRQGGDQPQHF	TGTGCCAGTACCCAACGACAGGGAGGAGATCAGCCCCAGCATTTT